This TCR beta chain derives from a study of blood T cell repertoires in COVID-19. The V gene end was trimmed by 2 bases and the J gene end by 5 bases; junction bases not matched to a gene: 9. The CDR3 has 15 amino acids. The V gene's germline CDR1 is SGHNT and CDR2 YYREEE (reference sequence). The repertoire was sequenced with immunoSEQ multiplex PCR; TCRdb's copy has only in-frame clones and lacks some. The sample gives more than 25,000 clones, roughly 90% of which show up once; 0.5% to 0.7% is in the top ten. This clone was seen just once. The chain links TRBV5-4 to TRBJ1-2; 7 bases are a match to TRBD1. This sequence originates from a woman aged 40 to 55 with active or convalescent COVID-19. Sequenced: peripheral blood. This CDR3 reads CASSFPGTVVYGYTF. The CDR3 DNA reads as TGTGCCAGCAGCTTCCCCGGGACAGTGGTATATGGCTACACCTTC.